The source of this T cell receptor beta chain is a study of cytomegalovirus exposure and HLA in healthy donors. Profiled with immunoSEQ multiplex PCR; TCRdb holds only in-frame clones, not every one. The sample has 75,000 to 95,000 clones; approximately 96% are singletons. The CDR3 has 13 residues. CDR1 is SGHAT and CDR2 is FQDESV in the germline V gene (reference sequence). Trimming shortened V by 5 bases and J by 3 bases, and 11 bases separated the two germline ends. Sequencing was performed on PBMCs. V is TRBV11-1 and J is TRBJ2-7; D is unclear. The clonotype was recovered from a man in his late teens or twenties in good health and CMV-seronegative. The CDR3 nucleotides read TGTGCCAGCAGCCCCGATATAGTCTACGAGCAGTACTTC. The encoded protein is CASSPDIVYEQYF.